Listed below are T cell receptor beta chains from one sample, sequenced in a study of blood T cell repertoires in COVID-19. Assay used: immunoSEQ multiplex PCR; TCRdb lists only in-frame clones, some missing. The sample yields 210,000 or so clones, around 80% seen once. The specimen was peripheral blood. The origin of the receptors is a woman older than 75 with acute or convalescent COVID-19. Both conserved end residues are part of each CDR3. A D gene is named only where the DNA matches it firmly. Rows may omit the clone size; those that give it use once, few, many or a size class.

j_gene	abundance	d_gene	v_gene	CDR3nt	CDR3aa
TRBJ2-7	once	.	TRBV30	TGTGCCTGGATGGTGGGACACGGCTACGAGCAGTACTTC	CAWMVGHGYEQYF
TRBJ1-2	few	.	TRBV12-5	TGTGCTAGTGGTTCCACACAGGGACCCTATGGCTACACCTTC	CASGSTQGPYGYTF
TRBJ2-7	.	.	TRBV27	TGTGCCAGCAGTTCTAGTATGTCCTACGAGCAGTACTTC	CASSSSMSYEQYF
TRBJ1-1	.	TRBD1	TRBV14	TGTGCCAGCAGGCAGGGACAGGGGAACACTGAAGCTTTCTTT	CASRQGQGNTEAFF
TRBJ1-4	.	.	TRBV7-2	TGTGCCAGCAGCCCGGACACGTTCGCAACTAATGAAAAACTGTTTTTT	CASSPDTFATNEKLFF
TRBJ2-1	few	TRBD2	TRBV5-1	TGCGCCAGCAGCTTGTGGGCCACCGGGACTACCTACGGCAATGAGCAGTTCTTC	CASSLWATGTTYGNEQFF
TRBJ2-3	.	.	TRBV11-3	TGTGCCAGCAGCTTAGAGAGCTCCGGGGGGCGAAATACGCAGTATTTT	CASSLESSGGRNTQYF
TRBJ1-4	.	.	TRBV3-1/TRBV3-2	TGTGCCAGCAGCTCAAGTGTCGGGACTCCTAATTTT	CASSSSVGTPNF
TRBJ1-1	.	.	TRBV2	TGTGCCAGCAGCAGGCAAACCGAGAACACTGAAGCTTTCTTT	CASSRQTENTEAFF
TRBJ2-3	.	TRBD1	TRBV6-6	TGTGCCAGCAGCCCGACAGGGGGGCAGATTGCAGATACGCAGTATTTT	CASSPTGGQIADTQYF
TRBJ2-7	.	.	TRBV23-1	TGCGCCAGCAACAGGTACTCCTACGAGCAGTACTTC	CASNRYSYEQYF
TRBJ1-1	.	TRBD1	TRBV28	TGTGCCAGCAGTTTTTTACAGGGGCTAAACACTGAAGCTTTCTTT	CASSFLQGLNTEAFF
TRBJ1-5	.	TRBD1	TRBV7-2	TGTGCCAGCAGCTTAACCCAGGGGGCAGTTCAGCCCCAGCATTTT	CASSLTQGAVQPQHF
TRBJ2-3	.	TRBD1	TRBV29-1	TGCAGCGTTGAAGATCCGGGACAGGGCATGGATTTT	CSVEDPGQGMDF
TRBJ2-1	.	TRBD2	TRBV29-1	TGCGGTGGTGCGCGGGAGTATATAAATGAGCAGTTCTTC	CGGAREYINEQFF
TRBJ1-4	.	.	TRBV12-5	TGTGCTAGTGGTTTGGTATCAGAGGGAAAACTGTTTTTT	CASGLVSEGKLFF
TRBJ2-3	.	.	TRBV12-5	TGTGCTAGTGGTTTGGACGGTCGCACAGATACGCAGTATTTT	CASGLDGRTDTQYF
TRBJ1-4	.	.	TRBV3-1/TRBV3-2	TGTGCCAGCACGGGGGTGCCTAATGAAAAACTGTTTTTT	CASTGVPNEKLFF
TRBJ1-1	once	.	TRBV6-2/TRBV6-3	TGTGCCAGCAGTAGAAGCTTGACAGAGACGAACACTGAAGCTTTCTTT	CASSRSLTETNTEAFF
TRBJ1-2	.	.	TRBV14	TGTGCCAGCAGCCAAGTCGGCGGGGGGCTCATGGGAGGCTACACCTTC	CASSQVGGGLMGGYTF
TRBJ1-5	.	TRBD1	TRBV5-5	TGTGCCAGCAGCTTGGAGGGGGGACAGGTCAATCAGCCCCAGCATTTT	CASSLEGGQVNQPQHF
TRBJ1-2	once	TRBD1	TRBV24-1	TGTGCCACCAGCGAGGGGGCGCGGAGCTATGGCTACACCTTC	CATSEGARSYGYTF
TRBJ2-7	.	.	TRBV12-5	TGTGCTAGTGGTTTAAGGGTCTGGGGTGGGGGCCCCGACTACGAGCAGTACTTC	CASGLRVWGGGPDYEQYF
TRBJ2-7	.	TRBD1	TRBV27	TGTGCCAGCAGGTCCTTACTAATCAGGGGGCATCTTGAAAACGAGCAGTACTTC	CASRSLLIRGHLENEQYF
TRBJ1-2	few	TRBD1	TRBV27	TGTGCCAGCAGTTTCGGGACAGGAGGCGGCTACACCTTC	CASSFGTGGGYTF
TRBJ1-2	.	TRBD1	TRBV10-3	TGTGCCATTACAGGGGGAGACTATGGCTACACCTTC	CAITGGDYGYTF